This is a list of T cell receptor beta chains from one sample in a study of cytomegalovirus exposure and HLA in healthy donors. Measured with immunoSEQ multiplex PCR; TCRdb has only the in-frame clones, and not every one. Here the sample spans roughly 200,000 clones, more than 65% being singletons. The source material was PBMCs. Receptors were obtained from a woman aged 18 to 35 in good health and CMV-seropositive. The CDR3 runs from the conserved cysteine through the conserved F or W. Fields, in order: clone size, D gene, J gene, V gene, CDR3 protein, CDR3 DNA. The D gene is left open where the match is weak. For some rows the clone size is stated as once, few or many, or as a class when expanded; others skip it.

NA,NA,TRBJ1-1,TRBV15,CATSREHGGLVAEAFF,TGTGCCACCAGCAGGGAGCATGGGGGGTTGGTTGCTGAAGCTTTCTTT
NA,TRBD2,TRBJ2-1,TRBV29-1,CSGTSGGSWNEQFF,TGCAGCGGGACTAGCGGGGGTTCGTGGAATGAGCAGTTCTTC
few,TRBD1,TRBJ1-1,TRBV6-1,CASSWTGGGWAEAFF,TGTGCCAGCTCTTGGACAGGGGGAGGTTGGGCTGAAGCTTTCTTT
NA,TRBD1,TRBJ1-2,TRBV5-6,CASSPSPTGASYGYTF,TGTGCCAGCAGCCCATCCCCGACAGGGGCCAGCTATGGCTACACCTTC
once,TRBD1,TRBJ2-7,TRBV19,CASGPGGQGYEQYF,TGTGCCAGTGGCCCAGGGGGACAGGGCTACGAGCAGTACTTC
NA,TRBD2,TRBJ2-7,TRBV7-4,CASSPETSGVSLSSYEQYF,TGTGCCAGCAGCCCCGAAACTAGCGGGGTTTCACTCAGCTCCTACGAGCAGTACTTC
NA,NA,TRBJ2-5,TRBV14,CASSQLLPKLQETQYF,TGTGCCAGCAGCCAGCTACTTCCAAAACTCCAAGAGACCCAGTACTTC
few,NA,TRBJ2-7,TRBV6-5,CASRAAGIAGEQYF,TGTGCCAGCAGGGCGGCAGGGATTGCGGGGGAGCAGTACTTC
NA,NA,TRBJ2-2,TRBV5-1,CASSHKGVSRNTGELFF,TGCGCCAGCAGCCACAAGGGGGTTTCCAGAAACACCGGGGAGCTGTTTTTT
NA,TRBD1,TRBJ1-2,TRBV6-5,CASSYLDRGHGYTF,TGTGCCAGCAGTTACTTAGACAGGGGGCATGGCTACACCTTC
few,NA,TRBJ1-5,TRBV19,CASTPGGSQPQHF,TGTGCCAGTACCCCCGGCGGGAGTCAGCCCCAGCATTTT
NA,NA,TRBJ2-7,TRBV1,CTSSLGGGPGEQYF,TGCACCAGCAGTCTCGGGGGGGGCCCGGGAGAGCAGTACTTC
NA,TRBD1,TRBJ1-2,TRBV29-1,CSGQQGEGGYTF,TGCAGCGGCCAACAGGGGGAAGGGGGCTACACCTTC
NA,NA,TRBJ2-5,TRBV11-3,CASSRQIQETQYF,TGTGCCAGCAGCCGACAGATCCAAGAGACCCAGTACTTC
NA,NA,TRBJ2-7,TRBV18,CASSPLGSSYEQYF,TGTGCCAGCTCACCTCTAGGATCCTCCTACGAGCAGTACTTC
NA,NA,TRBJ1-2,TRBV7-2,CASSSLPRRGYTF,TGTGCCAGCAGCTCCTTGCCCCGGCGGGGCTACACCTTC
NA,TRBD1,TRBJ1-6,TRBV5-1,CASSLVAGQGNSPLHF,TGCGCCAGCAGCTTGGTGGCGGGACAGGGGAATTCACCCCTCCACTTT
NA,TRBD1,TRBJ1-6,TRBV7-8,CASSLGTGWNSPLHF,TGTGCCAGCAGCTTAGGGACAGGGTGGAATTCACCCCTCCACTTT
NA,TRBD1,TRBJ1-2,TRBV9,CASSVSRQGADGYTF,TGTGCCAGCAGCGTATCGAGACAGGGGGCCGATGGCTACACCTTC
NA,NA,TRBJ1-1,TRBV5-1,CASSPQYREMNTEAFF,TGCGCCAGCAGCCCCCAGTACAGAGAGATGAACACTGAAGCTTTCTTT
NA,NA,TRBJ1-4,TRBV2,CASSGRLGRIEKLFF,TGTGCCAGCAGTGGGAGGCTCGGAAGGATCGAAAAACTGTTTTTT
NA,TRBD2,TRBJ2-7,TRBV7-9,CASSPGTSSLEQYF,TGTGCCAGCAGCCCCGGGACTAGCTCCCTCGAGCAGTACTTC
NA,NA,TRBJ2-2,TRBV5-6,CASSLSRATTGELFF,TGTGCCAGCAGCTTGAGCAGGGCGACAACCGGGGAGCTGTTTTTT
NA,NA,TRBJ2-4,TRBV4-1,CASSQEVMGRTKNIQYF,TGCGCCAGCAGCCAAGAGGTTATGGGGAGGACCAAAAACATTCAGTACTTC
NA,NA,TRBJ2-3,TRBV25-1,CASSELEGRSVSDTQYF,TGTGCCAGCAGTGAATTGGAGGGGCGTAGCGTGTCGGATACGCAGTATTTT
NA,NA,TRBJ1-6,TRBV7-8,CASSLAGGAAYNSPLHF,TGTGCCAGCAGCTTAGCGGGGGGGGCAGCCTATAATTCACCCCTCCACTTT
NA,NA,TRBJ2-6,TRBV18,CASSPTGSSGANVLTF,TGTGCCAGCTCACCAACGGGGAGCTCTGGGGCCAACGTCCTGACTTTC
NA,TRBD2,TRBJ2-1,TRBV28,CASSRIPTSGGAEQFF,TGTGCCAGCAGTCGAATCCCGACTAGCGGGGGGGCTGAGCAGTTCTTC
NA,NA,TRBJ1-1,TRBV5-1,CASSLGPGGVEAFF,TGCGCCAGCAGCTTGGGGCCGGGCGGGGTTGAAGCTTTCTTT
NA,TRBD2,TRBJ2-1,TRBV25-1,CASSVAGGVNEQFF,TGTGCCAGCAGTGTGGCGGGGGGTGTGAATGAGCAGTTCTTC
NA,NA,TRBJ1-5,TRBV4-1,CASSQEGYSTQHF,TGCGCCAGCAGCCAAGAAGGTTACAGTACCCAGCATTTT
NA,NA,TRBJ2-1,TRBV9,CASSALPASNEQFF,TGTGCCAGCAGCGCTCTTCCCGCGTCCAATGAGCAGTTCTTC
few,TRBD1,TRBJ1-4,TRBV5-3,CARRTPGGEKLFF,TGTGCCAGAAGGACACCAGGGGGAGAAAAACTGTTTTTT
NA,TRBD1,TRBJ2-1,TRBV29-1,CSVVLTGDLDNEQFF,TGCAGCGTCGTCCTAACAGGGGATTTGGACAATGAGCAGTTCTTC
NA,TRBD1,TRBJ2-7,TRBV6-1,CASSEGQGVRYEQYF,TGTGCCAGCAGTGAAGGACAGGGTGTTCGTTACGAGCAGTACTTC
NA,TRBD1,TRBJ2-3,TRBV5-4,CASSMTGRTDTQYF,TGTGCCAGCAGCATGACAGGGCGCACAGATACGCAGTATTTT
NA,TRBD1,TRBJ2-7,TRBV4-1,CASSQDFGQGYEQYF,TGCGCCAGCAGCCAAGATTTCGGACAGGGCTACGAGCAGTACTTC
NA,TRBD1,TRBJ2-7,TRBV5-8,CASTEYRGSHEQYF,TGTGCCAGCACCGAATACAGGGGGTCCCACGAGCAGTACTTC
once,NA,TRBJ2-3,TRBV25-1,CASSDPRTAYTDTQYF,TGTGCCAGCAGTGACCCCCGGACAGCTTACACAGATACGCAGTATTTT
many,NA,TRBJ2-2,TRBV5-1,CASSLGQSNTGELFF,TGCGCCAGCAGCTTGGGACAATCGAACACCGGGGAGCTGTTTTTT
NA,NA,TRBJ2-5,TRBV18,CASSLTGTGETQYF,TGTGCCAGCTCACTTACAGGGACGGGAGAGACCCAGTACTTC
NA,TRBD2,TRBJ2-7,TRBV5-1,CASSLAAGGVYEQYF,TGCGCCAGCAGCTTGGCAGCGGGGGGCGTCTACGAGCAGTACTTC
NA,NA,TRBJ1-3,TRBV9,CASSTQGAGNTIYF,TGTGCCAGCAGCACCCAGGGCGCTGGAAACACCATATATTTT
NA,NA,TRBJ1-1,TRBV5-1,CASSLREFDTEAFF,TGCGCCAGCAGCCTCCGGGAATTTGACACTGAAGCTTTCTTT
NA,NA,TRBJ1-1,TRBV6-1,CASSEIGGLGTEAFF,TGTGCCAGCAGTGAAATAGGGGGATTGGGCACTGAAGCTTTCTTT
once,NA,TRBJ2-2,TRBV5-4,CASSWWRGELFF,TGTGCCAGCAGCTGGTGGCGGGGGGAGCTGTTTTTT
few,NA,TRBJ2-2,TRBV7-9,CASSLQSVELFF,TGTGCCAGCAGCTTACAGAGCGTGGAGCTGTTTTTT
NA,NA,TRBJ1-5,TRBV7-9,CASSLGEYQPQHF,TGTGCCAGCAGCTTAGGGGAGTATCAGCCCCAGCATTTT
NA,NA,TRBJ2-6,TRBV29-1,CSVTQGSGANVLTF,TGCAGCGTTACACAGGGCTCTGGGGCCAACGTCCTGACTTTC
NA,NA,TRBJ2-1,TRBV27,CASSLSGTYYNEQFF,TGTGCCAGCAGTTTATCCGGGACTTATTACAATGAGCAGTTCTTC
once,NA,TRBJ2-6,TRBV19,CASSSTGILGSGANVLTF,TGTGCCAGTAGTAGCACAGGGATCTTAGGGTCTGGGGCCAACGTCCTGACTTTC
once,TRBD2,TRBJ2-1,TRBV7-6,CASSSPGLAYNEQFF,TGTGCCAGCAGCTCCCCGGGACTAGCATACAATGAGCAGTTCTTC
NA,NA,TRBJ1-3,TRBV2,CASNLQGAGNTIYF,TGTGCCAGCAACCTACAGGGAGCTGGAAACACCATATATTTT
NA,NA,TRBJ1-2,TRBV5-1,CASSLNWLNYGYTF,TGCGCCAGCAGCTTAAATTGGCTTAACTATGGCTACACCTTC